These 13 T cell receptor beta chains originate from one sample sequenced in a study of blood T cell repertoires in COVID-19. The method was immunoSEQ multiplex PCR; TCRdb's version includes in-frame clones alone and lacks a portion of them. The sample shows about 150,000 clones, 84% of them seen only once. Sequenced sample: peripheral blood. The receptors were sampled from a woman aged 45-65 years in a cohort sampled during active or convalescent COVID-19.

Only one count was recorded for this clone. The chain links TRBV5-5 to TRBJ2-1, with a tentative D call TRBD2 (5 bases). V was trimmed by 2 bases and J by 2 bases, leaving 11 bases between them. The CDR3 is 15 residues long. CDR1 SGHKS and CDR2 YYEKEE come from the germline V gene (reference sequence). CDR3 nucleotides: TGTGCCAGCAGCTTCCCGGGGTCAACCTACAATGAGCAGTTCTTC. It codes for CASSFPGSTYNEQFF.

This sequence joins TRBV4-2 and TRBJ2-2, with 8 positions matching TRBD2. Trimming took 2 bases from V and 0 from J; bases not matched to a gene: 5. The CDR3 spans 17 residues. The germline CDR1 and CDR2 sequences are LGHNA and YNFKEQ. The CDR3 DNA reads TGTGCCAGCAGCCAACGGGAGCGGGGGTCGAACACCGGGGAGCTGTTTTTT. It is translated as CASSQRERGSNTGELFF.

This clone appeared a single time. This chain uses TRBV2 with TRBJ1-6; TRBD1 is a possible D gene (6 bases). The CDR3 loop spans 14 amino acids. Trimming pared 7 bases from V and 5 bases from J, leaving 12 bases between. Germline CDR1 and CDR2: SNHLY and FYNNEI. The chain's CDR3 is CASTATGNNSPLHF. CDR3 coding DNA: TGTGCCAGCACGGCGACAGGAAATAATTCACCCCTCCACTTT.

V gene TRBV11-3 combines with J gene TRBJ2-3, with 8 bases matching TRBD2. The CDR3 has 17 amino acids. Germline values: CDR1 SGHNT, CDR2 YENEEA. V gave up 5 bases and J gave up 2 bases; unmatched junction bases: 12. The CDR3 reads CASSVPGGGGTTDTQYF. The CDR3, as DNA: TGTGCCAGCAGCGTACCGGGAGGCGGGGGGACCACAGATACGCAGTATTTT.

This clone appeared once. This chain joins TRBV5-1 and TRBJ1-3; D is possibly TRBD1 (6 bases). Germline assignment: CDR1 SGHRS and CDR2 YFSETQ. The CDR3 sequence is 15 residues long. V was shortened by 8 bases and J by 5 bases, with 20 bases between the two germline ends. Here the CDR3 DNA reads TGCGCCAGTTTCACGACTCCGGGACAAAGAAACACCATATATTTT. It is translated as CASFTTPGQRNTIYF.

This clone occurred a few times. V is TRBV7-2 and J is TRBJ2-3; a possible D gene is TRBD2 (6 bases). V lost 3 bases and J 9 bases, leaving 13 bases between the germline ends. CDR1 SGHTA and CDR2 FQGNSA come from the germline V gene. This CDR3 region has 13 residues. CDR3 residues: CASSLERAGTQYF. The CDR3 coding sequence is TGTGCCAGCAGCTTGGAGCGGGCGGGGACGCAGTATTTT.

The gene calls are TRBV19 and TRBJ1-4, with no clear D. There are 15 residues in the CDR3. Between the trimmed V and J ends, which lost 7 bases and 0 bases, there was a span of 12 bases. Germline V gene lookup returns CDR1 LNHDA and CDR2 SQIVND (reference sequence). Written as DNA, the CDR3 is TGTGCCAGTACGAGGGCGCAGACAACTAATGAAAAACTGTTTTTT. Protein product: CASTRAQTTNEKLFF.

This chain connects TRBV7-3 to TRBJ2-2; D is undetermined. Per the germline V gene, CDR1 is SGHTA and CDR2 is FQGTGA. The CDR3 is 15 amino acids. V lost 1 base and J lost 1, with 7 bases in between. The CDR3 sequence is CASSLNPRNTGELFF. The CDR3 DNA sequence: TGTGCCAGCAGCTTAAATCCCAGGAACACCGGGGAGCTGTTTTTT.

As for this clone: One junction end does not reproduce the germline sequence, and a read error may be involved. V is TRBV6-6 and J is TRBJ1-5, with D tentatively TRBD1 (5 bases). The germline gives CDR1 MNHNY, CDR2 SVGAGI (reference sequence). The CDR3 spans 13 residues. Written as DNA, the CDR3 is TGTGCCAGCAGTTACGCGGGGGAGGCAGCCCTTGATTTT. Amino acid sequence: CASSYAGEAALDF.

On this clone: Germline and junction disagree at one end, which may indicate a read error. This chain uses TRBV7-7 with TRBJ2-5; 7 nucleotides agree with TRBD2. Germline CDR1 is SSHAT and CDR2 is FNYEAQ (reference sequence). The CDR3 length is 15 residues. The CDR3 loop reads CASSSTGTNQETQYF. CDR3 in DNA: TGTGCTAGCAGCTCCACCGGGACTAACCAAGAGACCCAGTACTTC.

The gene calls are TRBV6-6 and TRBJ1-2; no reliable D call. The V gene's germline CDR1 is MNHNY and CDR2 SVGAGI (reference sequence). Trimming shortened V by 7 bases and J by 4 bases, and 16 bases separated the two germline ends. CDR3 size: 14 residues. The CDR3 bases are TGTGCCAGCATCGGACTCCGAAGAGCCTATGGCTACACCTTC. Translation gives CASIGLRRAYGYTF.

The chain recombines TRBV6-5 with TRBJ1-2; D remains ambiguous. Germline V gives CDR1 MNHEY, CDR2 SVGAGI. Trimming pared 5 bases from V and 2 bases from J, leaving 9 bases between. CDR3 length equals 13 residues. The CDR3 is CASSTAENYGYTF. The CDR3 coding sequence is TGTGCCAGCAGTACAGCAGAGAACTATGGCTACACCTTC.

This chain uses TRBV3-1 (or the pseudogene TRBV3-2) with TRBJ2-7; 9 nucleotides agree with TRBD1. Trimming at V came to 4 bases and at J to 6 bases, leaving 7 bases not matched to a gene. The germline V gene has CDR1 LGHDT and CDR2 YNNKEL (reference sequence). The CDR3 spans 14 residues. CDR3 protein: CASSPLGTGIEQYF. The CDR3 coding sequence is TGTGCCAGCAGCCCTCTCGGGACAGGGATCGAGCAGTACTTC.